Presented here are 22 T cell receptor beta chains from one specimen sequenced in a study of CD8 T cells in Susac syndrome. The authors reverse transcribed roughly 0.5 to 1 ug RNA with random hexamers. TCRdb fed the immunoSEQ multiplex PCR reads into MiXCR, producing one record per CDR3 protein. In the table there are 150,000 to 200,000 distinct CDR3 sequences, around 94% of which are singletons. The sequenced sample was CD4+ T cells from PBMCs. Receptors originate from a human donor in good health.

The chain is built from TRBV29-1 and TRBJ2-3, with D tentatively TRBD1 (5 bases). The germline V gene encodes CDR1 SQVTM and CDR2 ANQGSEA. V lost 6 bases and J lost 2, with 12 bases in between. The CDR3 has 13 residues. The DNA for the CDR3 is TGCAGCGTAGCAGGGAAATCCACAGATACGCAGTATTTT. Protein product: CSVAGKSTDTQYF.

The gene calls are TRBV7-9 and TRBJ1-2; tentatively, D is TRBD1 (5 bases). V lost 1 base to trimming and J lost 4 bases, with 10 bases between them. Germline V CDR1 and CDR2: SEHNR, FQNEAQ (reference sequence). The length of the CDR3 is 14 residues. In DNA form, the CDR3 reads TGTGCCAGCAGCTTAGGGGGGTCGGCCTATGGCTACACCTTC. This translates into CASSLGGSAYGYTF.

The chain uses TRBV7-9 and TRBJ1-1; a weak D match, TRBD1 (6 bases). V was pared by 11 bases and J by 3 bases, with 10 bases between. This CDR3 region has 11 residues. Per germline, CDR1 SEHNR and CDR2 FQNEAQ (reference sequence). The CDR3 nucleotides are TGTGCCGGCAAGGGGGACACTGAAGCTTTCTTT. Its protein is CAGKGDTEAFF.

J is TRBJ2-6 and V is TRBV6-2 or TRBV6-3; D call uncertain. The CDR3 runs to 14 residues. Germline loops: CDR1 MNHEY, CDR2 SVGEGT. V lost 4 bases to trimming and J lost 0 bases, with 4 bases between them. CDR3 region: CASSWFSGANVLTF. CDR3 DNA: TGTGCCAGCAGTTGGTTCTCTGGGGCCAACGTCCTGACTTTC.

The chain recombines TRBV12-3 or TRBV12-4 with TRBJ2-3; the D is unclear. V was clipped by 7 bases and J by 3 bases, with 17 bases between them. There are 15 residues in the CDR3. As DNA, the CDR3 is TGTGCCAGCACCCCTGGTGCCCTACCGACAGATACGCAGTATTTT. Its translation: CASTPGALPTDTQYF.

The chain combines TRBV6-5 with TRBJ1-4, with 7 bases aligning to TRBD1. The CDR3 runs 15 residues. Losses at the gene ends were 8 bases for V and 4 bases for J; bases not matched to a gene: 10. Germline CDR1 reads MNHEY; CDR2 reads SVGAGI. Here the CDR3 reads CASGPRTGVNEKLFF. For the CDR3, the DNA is TGTGCCAGCGGACCGCGGACAGGCGTTAATGAAAAACTGTTTTTT.

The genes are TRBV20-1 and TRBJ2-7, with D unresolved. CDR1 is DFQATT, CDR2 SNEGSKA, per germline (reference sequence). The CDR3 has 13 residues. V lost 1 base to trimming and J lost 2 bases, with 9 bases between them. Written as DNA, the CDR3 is TGCAGTGCTAGAGCGACGCGAGCCTACGAGCAGTACTTC. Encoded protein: CSARATRAYEQYF.

The CDR3 DNA is TGCGCCAGCAGCCAAGGGGGGGCTGGCGCAGATACGCAGTATTTT. Protein product: CASSQGGAGADTQYF. The rearrangement uses TRBV4-3 and TRBJ2-3; either TRBD1 or TRBD2 may fit D (6 bases each). Germline V gene lookup returns CDR1 LGHNA and CDR2 YSLEER. The ends were cut back, 1 base at V and 4 bases at J, with 12 bases in the middle. This CDR3 contains 15 residues.

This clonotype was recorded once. The CDR3 protein is CASRAGGALGGYTF. CDR3 bases: TGTGCCAGCAGGGCGGGAGGGGCCCTAGGCGGCTACACCTTC. V is TRBV2 and J is TRBJ1-2; D might be TRBD1 (5 bases). Germline V CDR1 and CDR2: SNHLY, FYNNEI. The CDR3 is made up of 14 amino acids. Trimming removed 6 bases at V and 8 bases at J, with 19 bases between.

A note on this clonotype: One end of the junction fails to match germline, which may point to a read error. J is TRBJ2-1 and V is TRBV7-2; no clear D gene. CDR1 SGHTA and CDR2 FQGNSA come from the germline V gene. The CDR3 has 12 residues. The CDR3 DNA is TGTGCCAGCAGCTTAGAGACCGGGCCAAGAGTCTTC. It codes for CASSLETGPRVF.

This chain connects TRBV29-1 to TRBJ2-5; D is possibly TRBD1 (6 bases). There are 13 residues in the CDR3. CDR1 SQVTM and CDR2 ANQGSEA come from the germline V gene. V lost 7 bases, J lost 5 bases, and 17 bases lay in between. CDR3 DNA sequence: TGCAGCGCCATGCAGGGGAGTCAGGAGACCCAGTACTTC. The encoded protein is CSAMQGSQETQYF.

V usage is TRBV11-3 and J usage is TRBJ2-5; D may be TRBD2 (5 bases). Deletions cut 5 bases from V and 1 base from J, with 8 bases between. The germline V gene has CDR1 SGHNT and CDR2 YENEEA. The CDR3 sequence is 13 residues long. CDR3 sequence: CASSPSIQETQYF. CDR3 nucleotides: TGTGCCAGCAGCCCTAGCATCCAAGAGACCCAGTACTTC.

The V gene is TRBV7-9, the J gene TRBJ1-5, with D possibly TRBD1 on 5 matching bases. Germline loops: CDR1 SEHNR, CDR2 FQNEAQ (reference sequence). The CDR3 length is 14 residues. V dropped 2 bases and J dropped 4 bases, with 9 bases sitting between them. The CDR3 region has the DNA TGTGCCAGCAGCTTACAGGGCGAGAATCAGCCCCAGCATTTT. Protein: CASSLQGENQPQHF.

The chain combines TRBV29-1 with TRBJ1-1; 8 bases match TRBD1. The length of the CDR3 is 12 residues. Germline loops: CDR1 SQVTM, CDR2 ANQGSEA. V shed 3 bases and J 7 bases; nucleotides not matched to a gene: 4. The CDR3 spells CSVDQGADEAFF. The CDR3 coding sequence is TGCAGCGTTGACCAGGGGGCTGATGAAGCTTTCTTT.

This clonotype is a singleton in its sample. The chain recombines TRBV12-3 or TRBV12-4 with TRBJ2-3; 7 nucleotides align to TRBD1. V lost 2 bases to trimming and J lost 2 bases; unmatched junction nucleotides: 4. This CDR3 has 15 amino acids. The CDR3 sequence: CASSLMGQSTDTQYF. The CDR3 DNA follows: TGTGCCAGCAGTTTAATGGGACAGTCCACAGATACGCAGTATTTT.

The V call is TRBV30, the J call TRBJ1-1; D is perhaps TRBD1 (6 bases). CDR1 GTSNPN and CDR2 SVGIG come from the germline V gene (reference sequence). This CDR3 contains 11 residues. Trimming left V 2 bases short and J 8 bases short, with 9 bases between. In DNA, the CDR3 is TGTGCCTGGAGTCCCAGGGGAGAAGCTTTCTTT. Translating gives CAWSPRGEAFF.

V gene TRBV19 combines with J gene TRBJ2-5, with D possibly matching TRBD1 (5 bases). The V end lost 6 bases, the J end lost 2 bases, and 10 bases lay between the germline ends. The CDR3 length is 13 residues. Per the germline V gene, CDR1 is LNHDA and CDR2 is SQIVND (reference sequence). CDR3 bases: TGTGCCAGTAGACGGGCAGGGCAAGAGACCCAGTACTTC. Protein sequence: CASRRAGQETQYF.

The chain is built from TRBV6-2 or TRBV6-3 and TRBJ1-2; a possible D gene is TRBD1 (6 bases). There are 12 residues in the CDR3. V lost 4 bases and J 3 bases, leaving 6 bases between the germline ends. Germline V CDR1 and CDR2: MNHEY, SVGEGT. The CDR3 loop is CASSWTDYGYTF. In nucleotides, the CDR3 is TGTGCCAGCAGTTGGACAGACTATGGCTACACCTTC.

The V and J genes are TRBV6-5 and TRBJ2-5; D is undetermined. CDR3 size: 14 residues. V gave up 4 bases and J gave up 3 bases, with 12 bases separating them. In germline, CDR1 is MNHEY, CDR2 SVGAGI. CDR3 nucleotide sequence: TGTGCCAGCAGTTCCCGGGCCTTAAAAGAGACCCAGTACTTC. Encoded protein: CASSSRALKETQYF.

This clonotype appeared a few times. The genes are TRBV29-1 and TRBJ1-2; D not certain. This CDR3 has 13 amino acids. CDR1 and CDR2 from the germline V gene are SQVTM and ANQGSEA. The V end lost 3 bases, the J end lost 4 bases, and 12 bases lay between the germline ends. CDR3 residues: CSVEIRRGYGYTF. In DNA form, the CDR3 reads TGCAGCGTTGAGATCCGGCGGGGCTATGGCTACACCTTC.

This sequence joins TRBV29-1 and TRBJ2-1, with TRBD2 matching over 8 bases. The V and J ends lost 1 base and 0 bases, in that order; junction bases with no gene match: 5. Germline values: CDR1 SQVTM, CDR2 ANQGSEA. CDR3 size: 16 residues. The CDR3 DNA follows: TGCAGCGTTGAAGGATGGCGGGGGGCCTCCTACAATGAGCAGTTCTTC. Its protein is CSVEGWRGASYNEQFF.

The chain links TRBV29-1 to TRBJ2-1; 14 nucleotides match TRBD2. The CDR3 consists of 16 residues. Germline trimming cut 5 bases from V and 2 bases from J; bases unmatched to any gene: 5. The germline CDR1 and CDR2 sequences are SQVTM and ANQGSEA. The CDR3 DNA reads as TGCAGCGTTCTCGGGACTAGCGGGGGTCCCTACAATGAGCAGTTCTTC. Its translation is CSVLGTSGGPYNEQFF.